These T cell receptor beta chains were read from a single sample in a study of T-cell reconstitution after alpha-beta-depleted transplantation in children. Via MiXCR, TCRdb re-called the PCR reads, giving one row per CDR3 protein. The sample has under 250,000 distinct CDR3 sequences, 20% to 30% seen once. The sample here was PBMCs, mostly from graft donor cells, taken 360 days after TCRalphabeta/CD19-depleted stem cell transplant. The receptors shown here come from a female patient aged 2-9 years who had a stem cell transplant for congenital amegakaryocytic thrombocytopenia, so the T cells may come from the graft donor. Each CDR3 is given with its conserved first and last residue. The D gene is left open where the match is weak. For some rows the clone size is stated as once, few or many, or as a class when expanded; others skip it.

v_call	cdr3_length	clone_size	j_call	d_call	cdr3_aa	cdr3_nt
TRBV10-3	13	.	TRBJ2-5	TRBD1	CATKTGNQETQYF	TGTGCCACAAAGACAGGGAACCAAGAGACCCAGTACTTC
TRBV19	11	.	TRBJ1-5	.	CASSEDGPQHF	TGTGCCAGTAGTGAAGACGGGCCCCAGCATTTT
TRBV6-5	18	few	TRBJ2-2	TRBD2	CASSYSGVAGGNTGELFF	TGTGCCAGCAGTTACTCTGGTGTGGCGGGGGGGAACACCGGGGAGCTGTTTTTT
TRBV4-1	15	few	TRBJ1-5	TRBD1	CASSQVGQGNQPQHF	TGCGCCAGCAGCCAGGTTGGACAGGGCAATCAGCCCCAGCATTTT
TRBV7-8	14	few	TRBJ2-5	.	CASSLRLWGETQYF	TGTGCCAGCAGCTTACGTCTCTGGGGGGAGACCCAGTACTTC
TRBV28	15	few	TRBJ2-7	TRBD2	CASSPPGTSDYEQYF	TGTGCCAGCAGTCCACCTGGGACTAGCGACTACGAGCAGTACTTC
TRBV5-1	13	few	TRBJ1-1	.	CASSLHGETEAFF	TGCGCCAGCAGCTTGCATGGAGAAACTGAAGCTTTCTTT
TRBV5-6	16	.	TRBJ2-7	TRBD2	CASSSGGVAGNYEQYF	TGTGCCAGCAGCTCGGGCGGGGTAGCGGGGAACTACGAGCAGTACTTC
TRBV12-3/TRBV12-4	14	few	TRBJ2-3	.	CASRNHGQIDTQYF	TGTGCCAGCAGAAATCACGGACAGATAGATACGCAGTATTTT
TRBV4-1	15	few	TRBJ1-5	.	CASSQGPWGNQPQHF	TGCGCCAGCAGCCAAGGCCCCTGGGGGAATCAGCCCCAGCATTTT
TRBV12-3/TRBV12-4	14	.	TRBJ1-4	TRBD1	CASSRDRANEKLFF	TGTGCCAGCAGTCGAGACAGGGCTAATGAAAAACTGTTTTTT
TRBV12-3/TRBV12-4	13	.	TRBJ2-5	.	CASRFSFVETQYF	TGTGCCAGCAGGTTCAGCTTCGTGGAGACCCAGTACTTC
TRBV2	16	many	TRBJ2-2	.	CASSDESGRYTGELFF	TGTGCCAGCAGTGACGAAAGCGGTCGGTACACCGGGGAGCTGTTTTTT
TRBV11-2	14	.	TRBJ2-6	.	CASSLDPGANVLTF	TGTGCCAGCAGCCTGGATCCTGGGGCCAACGTCCTGACTTTC
TRBV7-2	14	few	TRBJ2-5	TRBD1	CASSRDRGPETQYF	TGTGCCAGCAGCCGGGACAGGGGGCCGGAGACCCAGTACTTC
TRBV12-3/TRBV12-4	13	few	TRBJ1-2	.	CASSQKTEYGYTF	TGTGCCAGCAGTCAAAAGACGGAGTATGGCTACACCTTC
TRBV5-1	15	.	TRBJ2-5	.	CASSLDVSKKETQYF	TGCGCCAGCAGCTTGGATGTGTCAAAAAAAGAGACCCAGTACTTC
TRBV20-1	14	many	TRBJ1-6	.	CSARAGAYNSPLHF	TGCAGTGCTAGGGCCGGGGCTTATAATTCACCCCTCCACTTT
TRBV20-1	18	few	TRBJ2-3	TRBD1	CSAIPGQGSPLGTDTQYF	TGCAGTGCTATACCGGGACAGGGGTCCCCCCTAGGCACAGATACGCAGTATTTT
TRBV5-1	14	.	TRBJ2-3	.	CASSGDPRKGTQYF	TGCGCCAGCAGCGGGGACCCCAGGAAGGGTACGCAGTATTTT
TRBV27	16	few	TRBJ1-6	.	CASSLFLVLFNSPLHF	TGTGCCAGCAGTTTATTTTTGGTCCTCTTTAATTCACCCCTCCACTTT
TRBV28	12	few	TRBJ2-1	.	CASFKRYNEQFF	TGTGCCAGCTTCAAGCGGTACAATGAGCAGTTCTTC
TRBV24-1	17	.	TRBJ2-1	TRBD2	CATSGELLAGRYNEQFF	TGTGCCACCAGTGGGGAGTTGCTAGCGGGGCGCTACAATGAGCAGTTCTTC